This record looks at one T cell receptor beta chain sequence and its context. Its specificity is unknown. The data were taken from a study of shared clonotypes between healthy human individuals. Overall study context: Donors had three CD4 naive, three CD4 memory, two CD8 naive and one CD8 memory plate apiece.

Samples underwent the assay at deep level. Sequencing used immunoSEQ multiplex PCR; TCRdb keeps in-frame clones, though not all of them. Of around 340,000 clones listed, roughly 80% are singletons. This CDR3 comprises 15 residues. Per the germline V gene, CDR1 is LGHNA and CDR2 is YSLEER. With 5 bases clipped from V and 1 base from J, the junction kept 3 bases outside the gene matches. General study findings and limits: The study sampled only blood, and tissue repertoires likely differ. The four-donor shared clonotypes exceeded non-shared clonotypes in generation probability, with non-shared ones scoring lower.

The TCR sequence derives from a man under 40 in good health. The sequencing sample was made of memory CD4+ T cells sorted from blood. Subset indicated: CD45RA-negative fraction. The V and J genes are TRBV4-3 and TRBJ2-2, with 8 nucleotides matching TRBD1. Here the CDR3 reads CASSYDRGNTGELFF. Written as DNA, the CDR3 is TGCGCCAGCAGCTATGACAGGGGGAACACCGGGGAGCTGTTTTTT.